The present T cell receptor (beta chain) was sequenced within a study of shared clonotypes between healthy human individuals. Study-wide context: Each donor had three CD4 naive, three CD4 memory, two CD8 naive and one CD8 memory plate.

About this clone: Its antigen is not identified.

Study-level findings and limits: For sorted subsets, rarefaction showed incomplete sequencing despite large depth.

Sequencing was performed with immunoSEQ multiplex PCR; in TCRdb, only in-frame clones are kept and a portion is missing. The sample carries some 1 million clones, approximately 76% recorded once. This TCR came from a man aged 18 to 35 in good health. Sequenced input: memory CD4+ T cells sorted from blood. The subset is: CD45RA-negative fraction.

CDR3 loop: CASSLDFGRNEQFF. The CDR3 DNA follows: TGTGCCAGCAGCTTGGATTTCGGACGGAATGAGCAGTTCTTC. The chain combines TRBV5-8 with TRBJ2-1; no reliable D call. There are 14 residues in the CDR3. Trimming left V 0 bases short and J 7 bases short, with 11 bases between. Per germline, CDR1 SGHTS and CDR2 YDEGEE.